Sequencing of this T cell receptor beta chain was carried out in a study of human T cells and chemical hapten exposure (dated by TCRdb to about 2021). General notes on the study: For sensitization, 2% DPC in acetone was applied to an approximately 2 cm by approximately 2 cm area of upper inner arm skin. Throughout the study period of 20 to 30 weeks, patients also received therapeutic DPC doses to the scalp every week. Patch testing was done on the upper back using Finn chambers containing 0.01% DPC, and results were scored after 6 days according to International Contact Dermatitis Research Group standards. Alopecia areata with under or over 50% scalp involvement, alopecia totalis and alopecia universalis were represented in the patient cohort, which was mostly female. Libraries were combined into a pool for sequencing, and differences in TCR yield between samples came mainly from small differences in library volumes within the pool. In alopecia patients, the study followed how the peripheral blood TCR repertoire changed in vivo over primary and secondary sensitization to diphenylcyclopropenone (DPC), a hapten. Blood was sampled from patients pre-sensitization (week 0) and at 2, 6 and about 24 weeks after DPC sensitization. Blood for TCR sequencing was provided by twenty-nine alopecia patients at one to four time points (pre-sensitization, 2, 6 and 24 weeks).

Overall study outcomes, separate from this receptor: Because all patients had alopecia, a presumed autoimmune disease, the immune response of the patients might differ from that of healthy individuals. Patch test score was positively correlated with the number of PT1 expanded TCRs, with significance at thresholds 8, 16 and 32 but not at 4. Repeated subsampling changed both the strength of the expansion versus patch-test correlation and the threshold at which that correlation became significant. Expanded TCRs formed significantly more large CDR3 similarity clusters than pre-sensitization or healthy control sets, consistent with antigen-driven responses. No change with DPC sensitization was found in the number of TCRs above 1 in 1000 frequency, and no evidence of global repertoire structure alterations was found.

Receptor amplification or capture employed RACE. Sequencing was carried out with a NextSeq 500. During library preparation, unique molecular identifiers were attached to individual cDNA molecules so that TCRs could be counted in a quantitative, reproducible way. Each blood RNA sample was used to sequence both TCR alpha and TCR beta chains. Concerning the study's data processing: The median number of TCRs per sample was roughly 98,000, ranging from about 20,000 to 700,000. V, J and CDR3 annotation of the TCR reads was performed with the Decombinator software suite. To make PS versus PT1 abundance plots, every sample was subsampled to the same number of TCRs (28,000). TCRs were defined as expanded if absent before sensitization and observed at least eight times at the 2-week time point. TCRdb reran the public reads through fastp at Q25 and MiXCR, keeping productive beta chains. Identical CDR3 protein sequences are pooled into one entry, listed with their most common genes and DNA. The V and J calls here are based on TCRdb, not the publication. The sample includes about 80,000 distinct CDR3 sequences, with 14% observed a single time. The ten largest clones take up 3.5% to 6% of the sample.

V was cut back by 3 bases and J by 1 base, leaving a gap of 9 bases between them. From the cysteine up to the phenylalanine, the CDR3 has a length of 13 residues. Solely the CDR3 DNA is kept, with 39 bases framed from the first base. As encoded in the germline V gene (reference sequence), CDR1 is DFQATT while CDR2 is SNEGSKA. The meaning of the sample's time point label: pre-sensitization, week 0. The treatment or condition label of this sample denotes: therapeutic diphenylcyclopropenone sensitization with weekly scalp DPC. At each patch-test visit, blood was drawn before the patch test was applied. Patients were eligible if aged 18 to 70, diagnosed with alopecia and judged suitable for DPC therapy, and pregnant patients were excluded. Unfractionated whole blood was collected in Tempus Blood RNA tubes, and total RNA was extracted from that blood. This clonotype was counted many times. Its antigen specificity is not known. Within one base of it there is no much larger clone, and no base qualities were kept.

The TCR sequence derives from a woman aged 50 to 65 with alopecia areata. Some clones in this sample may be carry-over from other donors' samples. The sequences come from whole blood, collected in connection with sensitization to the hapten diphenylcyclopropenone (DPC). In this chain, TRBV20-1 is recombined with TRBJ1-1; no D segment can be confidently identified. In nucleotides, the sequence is TGCAGTGCTAGGGCACGCCCGAACACTGAAGCTTTCTTT. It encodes CSARARPNTEAFF.